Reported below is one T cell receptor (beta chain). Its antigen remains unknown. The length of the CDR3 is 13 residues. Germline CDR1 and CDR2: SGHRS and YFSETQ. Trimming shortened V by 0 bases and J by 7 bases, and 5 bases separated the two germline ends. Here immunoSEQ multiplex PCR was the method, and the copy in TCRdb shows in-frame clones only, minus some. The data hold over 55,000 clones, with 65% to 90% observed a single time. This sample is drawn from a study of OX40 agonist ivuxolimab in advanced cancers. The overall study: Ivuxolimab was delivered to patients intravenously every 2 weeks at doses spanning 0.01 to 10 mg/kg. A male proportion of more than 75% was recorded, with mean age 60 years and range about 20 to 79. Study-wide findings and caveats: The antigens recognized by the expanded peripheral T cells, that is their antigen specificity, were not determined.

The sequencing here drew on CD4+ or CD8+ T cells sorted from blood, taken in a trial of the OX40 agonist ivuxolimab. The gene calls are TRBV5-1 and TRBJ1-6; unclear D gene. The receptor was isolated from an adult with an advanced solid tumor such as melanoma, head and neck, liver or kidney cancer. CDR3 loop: CASSLDLNSPLHF. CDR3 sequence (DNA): TGCGCCAGCAGCTTGGACCTAAATTCACCCCTCCACTTT.